Each of the 27 T cell receptor beta chains below was sequenced from the same sample in a study of blood T cell repertoires in COVID-19 (dated by TCRdb to the early 2020s). Libraries came from the immunoSEQ multiplex PCR assay. TCRdb provides this immuneACCESS table in a form limited to in-frame rearrangements. Some clones are lacking; in checked studies, under half of them reflect an unresolved V gene, and why the rest are absent is not known. Across this sample there are 90,000 or so clones, with approximately 90% seen only once. The ten top clones hold roughly 18% of the sample. Sequencing was carried out using peripheral blood. These receptors originate from a woman in her fifties or sixties with COVID-19, enrolled during active disease.

This clone was found once. This chain uses TRBV5-1 with TRBJ1-2; D is possibly TRBD1 (5 bases). The CDR3 runs 13 residues. Trimming removed 7 bases from V and 2 bases from J, with 12 bases in between. Germline lookup yields CDR1 SGHRS and CDR2 YFSETQ. Written as DNA, the CDR3 is TGCGCCAGCCATCGATCAGGGAACTATGGCTACACCTTC. This translates into CASHRSGNYGYTF.

This chain uses TRBV7-2 with TRBJ2-5; D ambiguous. CDR3 length: 14 amino acids. Germline V gene data show CDR1 as SGHTA and CDR2 as FQGNSA. V was trimmed by 7 bases and J by 5 bases, leaving 17 bases between them. The CDR3 loop is CASTPVAARETQYF. Written as DNA, the CDR3 is TGTGCCAGCACCCCGGTTGCGGCAAGGGAGACCCAGTACTTC.

V is TRBV6-5 and J is TRBJ1-2, with D perhaps matching TRBD1 (5 bases). CDR1 is MNHEY and CDR2 is SVGAGI in the germline V gene. Between the trimmed V and J ends, which lost 3 bases and 5 bases, there was a span of 7 bases. The CDR3 runs to 12 residues. DNA of the CDR3: TGTGCCAGCAGTTATGACAGATATGGCTACACCTTC. This codes for CASSYDRYGYTF.

The chain recombines TRBV6-5 with TRBJ2-7; 7 bases are a match to TRBD1. The CDR3 extends over 12 amino acids. Germline trimming cut 4 bases from V and 7 bases from J; bases unmatched to any gene: 4. CDR1 and CDR2 from the germline V gene are MNHEY and SVGAGI. As DNA, the CDR3 is TGTGCCAGCAGTTCGACAGGGCCGGAGCAGTACTTC. This sequence encodes CASSSTGPEQYF.

The chain employs TRBV19 and TRBJ2-2; no clear D gene. V lost 4 bases to trimming and J lost 5 bases, with 8 bases between them. CDR1 LNHDA and CDR2 SQIVND come from the germline V gene (reference sequence). CDR3 length: 13 amino acids. The CDR3 reads CASSSQATGELFF. As DNA, the CDR3 is TGTGCCAGTAGTAGTCAGGCAACCGGGGAGCTGTTTTTT.

The V and J genes are TRBV2 and TRBJ1-5, with 7 bases aligning to TRBD1. Germline V CDR1 and CDR2: SNHLY, FYNNEI. Trimming cost V 4 bases and J 2 bases; bases outside gene matches: 11. This CDR3 has 17 residues. DNA of the CDR3: TGTGCCAGCAGTGCGGGACAGTATTTTGCAGGCAATCAGCCCCAGCATTTT. This sequence encodes CASSAGQYFAGNQPQHF.

This sequence joins TRBV4-1 and TRBJ2-7; 10 nucleotides match TRBD2. Trimming cost V 3 bases and J 6 bases; bases outside gene matches: 8. Germline V CDR1 and CDR2: MGHRA, YSYEKL. This CDR3 is built from 15 residues. The CDR3 region has the DNA TGCGCCAGCAGCCATAAAGCGGGGGGGCCGGGCGAGCAGTACTTC. It is translated as CASSHKAGGPGEQYF.

The rearrangement links TRBV19 to TRBJ2-3; 8 bases align to TRBD1. Germline CDR1 LNHDA, CDR2 SQIVND (reference sequence). V trimming: 5 bases; J trimming: 3 bases; junction bases outside the gene matches: 1. The CDR3 contains 13 residues. CDR3 sequence (DNA): TGTGCCAGTAGTTGGACAGGGACAGATACGCAGTATTTT. Translation gives CASSWTGTDTQYF.

The rearrangement links TRBV20-1 to TRBJ2-4, with 7 bases aligning to TRBD1. Germline loops: CDR1 DFQATT, CDR2 SNEGSKA (reference sequence). This CDR3 contains 14 residues. The ends lost 3 bases at V and 0 bases at J; junction bases unmatched: 2. CDR3: CSASPGGAKNIQYF. The CDR3, as DNA: TGCAGTGCTAGTCCAGGGGGAGCCAAAAACATTCAGTACTTC.

The chain carries TRBV10-3 and TRBJ2-1; 7 nucleotides match TRBD1. Germline loops: CDR1 ENHRY, CDR2 SYGVKD. This CDR3 contains 17 residues. The V gene end was trimmed by 6 bases and the J gene end by 0 bases; junction bases not matched to a gene: 11. The CDR3 sequence is CAIRSRGGESSYNEQFF. CDR3 coding DNA: TGTGCCATCAGATCTAGAGGGGGCGAAAGCTCCTACAATGAGCAGTTCTTC.

This sequence joins TRBV7-9 and TRBJ1-1; TRBD1 agrees at 9 bases. Germline V gene data show CDR1 as SEHNR and CDR2 as FQNEAQ (reference sequence). With V trimmed by 1 base and J by 1 base, 4 bases remained unmatched. The CDR3 spans 16 residues. CDR3 DNA: TGTGCCAGCAGCTTAGGACAGGGGGGAGGGAACACTGAAGCTTTCTTT. Protein product: CASSLGQGGGNTEAFF.

V is TRBV7-2 and J is TRBJ2-7, with 7 bases that match TRBD2. Germline V lookup: CDR1 SGHTA, CDR2 FQGNSA. J gave up 0 bases and V 2 bases, and 7 bases lay outside the gene matches. This CDR3 has 16 residues. This CDR3 reads CASSLSGGGPSYEQYF. CDR3 bases: TGTGCCAGCAGCTTATCGGGGGGAGGGCCCTCCTACGAGCAGTACTTC. Full variable domain (rest looked up from reference TRBV7-2 and TRBJ2-7): GAGVSQSPSNKVTEKGKDVELRCDPISGHTALYWYRQSLGQGLEFLIYFQGNSAPDKSGLPSDRFSAERTGGSVSTLTIQRTQQEDSAVYLCASSLSGGGPSYEQYFGPGTRLTVT.

The chain uses TRBV5-6 and TRBJ1-5, with D tentatively TRBD1 (6 bases). Germline V lookup: CDR1 SGHDT, CDR2 YYEEEE. The V end was cut by 0 bases, the J end by 11 bases, with 15 bases between. The CDR3 loop spans 14 amino acids. CDR3 bases: TGTGCCAGCAGCTTGGGTCGCAGGGGCTCGTCCCAGCATTTT. As protein: CASSLGRRGSSQHF.

This sequence joins TRBV6-2 or TRBV6-3 and TRBJ2-7, with TRBD2 as a possible D gene (5 bases). The germline CDR1 and CDR2 sequences are MNHEY and SVGEGT. The CDR3 covers 15 residues. V lost 2 bases to trimming and J lost 4 bases, with 15 bases between them. CDR3 in amino acids: CASSYASGWGYEQYF. Written as DNA, the CDR3 is TGTGCCAGCAGTTACGCATCGGGGTGGGGTTACGAGCAGTACTTC.

The V and J genes are TRBV3-1 (or the pseudogene TRBV3-2) and TRBJ1-2; TRBD1 might be the D (6 bases). The CDR3 runs 14 residues. Trimming shortened V by 7 bases and J by 5 bases, and 17 bases separated the two germline ends. The V gene's germline CDR1 is LGHDT and CDR2 YNNKEL (reference sequence). CDR3 nucleotides: TGTGCCAGCAACCACGGGGGGCGCGGGTATGGCTACACCTTC. Protein product: CASNHGGRGYGYTF.

V gene TRBV4-2 combines with J gene TRBJ1-2, with 10 positions matching TRBD1. The length of the CDR3 is 15 residues. Looked up from germline, CDR1 is LGHNA and CDR2 is YNFKEQ. The J segment lost 4 bases and the V segment lost 0 bases, leaving 2 bases of the junction unmatched. CDR3: CASSQDRDRGYGYTF. The CDR3 nucleotides read TGTGCCAGCAGCCAAGACCGGGACAGGGGCTATGGCTACACCTTC.

This clone has just one count. The chain couples TRBV19 to TRBJ1-6; no reliable D call. V was cut by 5 bases and J by 5 bases, with 19 bases left in between. This CDR3 spans 17 amino acids. The germline gives CDR1 LNHDA, CDR2 SQIVND (reference sequence). In nucleotides, the CDR3 is TGTGCCAGTAGTCCCCGGGGAGGCGTTCTTAATAATTCACCCCTCCACTTT. Translated: CASSPRGGVLNNSPLHF. Supplemented by reference TRBV19 and TRBJ1-6, the full variable domain reads DGGITQSPKYLFRKEGQNVTLSCEQNLNHDAMYWYRQDPGQGLRLIYYSQIVNDFQKGDIAEGYSVSREKKESFPLTVTSAQKNPTAFYLCASSPRGGVLNNSPLHFGNGTRLTVT.

The CDR3 reads CASSYSGQGPEAFF. CDR3 nucleotides: TGTGCCAGCAGTTACTCCGGCCAGGGGCCCGAAGCTTTCTTT. V is TRBV6-5 and J is TRBJ1-1; D perhaps matches TRBD1 (6 bases). Trimming pared 0 bases from V and 8 bases from J, leaving 13 bases between. Germline V gene lookup returns CDR1 MNHEY and CDR2 SVGAGI. The CDR3 contains 14 residues.

The rearrangement joins TRBV6-2 or TRBV6-3 to TRBJ1-5; no reliable D call. The CDR3 is made up of 15 amino acids. The germline V gene encodes CDR1 MNHEY and CDR2 SVGEGT. Trimming stripped 2 bases from V and 0 bases from J, with 8 bases between. DNA for the CDR3: TGTGCCAGCAGTTACACAGTTTTTAGCAATCAGCCCCAGCATTTT. Its protein product is CASSYTVFSNQPQHF.

The V and J genes are TRBV5-1 and TRBJ1-1; no clear D gene. V was clipped by 0 bases and J by 10 bases, with 10 bases between them. CDR3 length: 12 residues. Germline assignment: CDR1 SGHRS and CDR2 YFSETQ. CDR3 DNA sequence: TGCGCCAGCAGCTTGGATTTAGGCGGAGCTTTCTTT. Protein sequence: CASSLDLGGAFF.

The chain couples TRBV14 to TRBJ1-1, with D perhaps matching TRBD1 (6 bases). V gave up 5 bases and J gave up 5 bases, with 12 bases separating them. Germline V gene lookup returns CDR1 SGHDN and CDR2 FVKESK. The CDR3 is 13 amino acids. In nucleotides, the CDR3 is TGTGCCAGCAGCGATCAGGGGTGGACTGAAGCTTTCTTT. As protein: CASSDQGWTEAFF.

A few counts support this clone. This chain uses TRBV15 with TRBJ2-1, with a weak D call TRBD1 (6 bases). This CDR3 is built from 16 residues. CDR1 LNHNV and CDR2 YYDKDF come from the germline V gene (reference sequence). Trimming left V 1 base short and J 7 bases short, with 17 bases between. The CDR3 bases are TGTGCCACCAGCAGAGTCTTCGGGGCTCAGGGGAATGAGCAGTTCTTC. Its translation: CATSRVFGAQGNEQFF.

The chain couples TRBV11-2 to TRBJ1-2; D is undetermined. The germline gives CDR1 SGHAT, CDR2 FQNNGV. The V end was cut by 5 bases, the J end by 2 bases, with 15 bases between. The length of the CDR3 is 15 residues. The CDR3 is CASSPGWEPNYGYTF. The CDR3 nucleotides are TGTGCCAGCAGCCCGGGGTGGGAGCCCAACTATGGCTACACCTTC.

On this clone itself: One junction end disagrees with the germline gene, perhaps due to a read error. The chain recombines TRBV9 with TRBJ1-6; D is uncertain. This CDR3 is built from 17 residues. CDR1 and CDR2 from the germline V gene are SGDLS and YYNGEE. This chain's CDR3 is CASSVGSPSSYNSPLHF. In DNA form, the CDR3 reads TGTGCCAGCAGCGTAGGTTCACCAAGCTCCTATAATTCACCTCTCCACTTT.

The genes are TRBV7-2 and TRBJ1-3; D remains ambiguous. With 0 bases removed from V and 1 base from J, the gap between germline ends came to 7 bases. This CDR3 has 15 amino acids. The germline gives CDR1 SGHTA, CDR2 FQGNSA. CDR3 protein: CASSLAAGSGNTIYF. The DNA for the CDR3 is TGTGCCAGCAGCTTAGCGGCGGGATCTGGAAACACCATATATTTT.

J is TRBJ1-3 and V is TRBV25-1, with a possible D match to TRBD1 (6 bases). The germline CDR1 and CDR2 sequences are MGHDK and SYGVNS. CDR3 length equals 14 residues. Trimming shortened V by 10 bases and J by 0 bases, and 13 bases separated the two germline ends. The DNA of the CDR3 is TGTGCCACCCTAGGACAGAACTCTGGAAACACCATATATTTT. It translates to CATLGQNSGNTIYF.

The chain couples TRBV7-2 to TRBJ1-2; tentatively, D is TRBD1 (5 bases). V lost 1 base, J lost 5 bases, and 8 bases lay in between. This CDR3 region has 13 residues. Germline CDR1 reads SGHTA; CDR2 reads FQGNSA. CDR3 nucleotide sequence: TGTGCCAGCAGCTTAGGACAGTGGTATGGCTACACCTTC. Amino acids: CASSLGQWYGYTF.